This T cell receptor beta chain was documented in a study of T cell repertoires in cytomegalovirus infection. Study details: An indication of both CMV infection and matching HLA type came from public TCR beta signatures.

This clonotype showed up many times. Its antigen is unidentified. J was trimmed by 6 bases and V by 5 bases; bases with no gene match: 8. This CDR3 has 15 amino acids. TCRdb analysed the reads with MiXCR anew, one entry per CDR3 protein. The data show around 710,000 distinct CDR3 sequences, with 25% to 35% seen just once and around 13% held by the top ten. Study-wide points: Totalled public TCR beta family frequency picked out people who carried CMV plus the relevant HLA.

This TCR derives from a human donor in good health (CMV status not recorded). Some clones in this sample may be carry-over from other donors' samples. Here the sequenced sample was cultured CD8+ T cells from PBMCs, taken from culture after CMV antigen stimulation. The J gene is TRBJ1-2, the V gene TRBV12-3 or TRBV12-4, with 11 positions matching TRBD1. CDR3 nucleotides: TGTGCCAGCAGTAGCTCAGGACAGGGGGCGGATGGCTACACCTTC. Translating gives CASSSSGQGADGYTF.